One and the same sample provided the 29 T cell receptor beta chains below, sequenced in a study of neoadjuvant nivolumab and ipilimumab in lung cancer. Using immunoSEQ multiplex PCR, the repertoire was profiled, and TCRdb retains in-frame clones only, with some absent. Of approximately 5,000 clones in the sample, over 60% were seen once. Sample: normal lung tissue adjacent to the tumor, taken after neoadjuvant nivolumab, alone or with ipilimumab, at or shortly before surgery. Every receptor here comes from an adult with non-small cell lung cancer. Some clones in this sample may be carry-over from other donors' samples.

This chain connects TRBV6-1 to TRBJ2-3; no firm D call. From germline, CDR1 is MNHNS and CDR2 SASEGT. This CDR3 region has 15 residues. The V end was cut by 1 base, the J end by 1 base, with 9 bases between. The DNA for the CDR3 is TGTGCCAGCAGTGAAGGTTTCGTGGGCACAGATACGCAGTATTTT. It encodes CASSEGFVGTDTQYF.

The rearrangement joins TRBV12-5 to TRBJ2-5; 12 bases match TRBD2. The CDR3 runs 15 residues. The V and J ends lost 7 bases and 5 bases, in that order; junction bases with no gene match: 8. Looked up from germline, CDR1 is LGHNT and CDR2 is FRNRAP. This CDR3 reads CASVLWTSGIETQYF. CDR3 sequence (DNA): TGTGCTAGTGTATTATGGACTAGCGGGATTGAGACCCAGTACTTC.

The V gene is TRBV5-6, the J gene TRBJ2-3; D possibly uses TRBD1 or TRBD2 (6 bases each). CDR3 length: 16 amino acids. Germline loops: CDR1 SGHDT, CDR2 YYEEEE. The V end lost 6 bases, the J end lost 3 bases, and 20 bases lay between the germline ends. The CDR3 DNA is TGTGCCAGCATCCTTAGGGGGGTCGCGGGAACAGATACGCAGTATTTT. Amino acid sequence: CASILRGVAGTDTQYF.

The chain carries TRBV6-6 and TRBJ2-5; D unresolved. V lost 0 bases to trimming and J lost 1 base, with 9 bases between them. CDR1 and CDR2 from the germline V gene are MNHNY and SVGAGI (reference sequence). This CDR3 spans 15 amino acids. As DNA, the CDR3 is TGTGCCAGCAGTTACTCGGCAGGCGCCCAAGAGACCCAGTACTTC. This codes for CASSYSAGAQETQYF.

The chain carries TRBV27 and TRBJ1-5; 9 bases are a match to TRBD1. CDR1 and CDR2 from the germline V gene are MNHEY and SMNVEV (reference sequence). The CDR3 loop spans 14 amino acids. The V gene end was trimmed by 11 bases and the J gene end by 5 bases; junction bases not matched to a gene: 10. The CDR3 DNA reads TGTGCCGTAACAGGGGGCGCAAAGGATCAGCCCCAGCATTTT. This codes for CAVTGGAKDQPQHF.

A single count supports this clone. The V call is TRBV29-1, the J call TRBJ1-3; 9 positions match TRBD1. This CDR3 has 16 amino acids. V was pared by 2 bases and J by 5 bases, with 10 bases of the junction left unmatched. Germline CDR1 SQVTM, CDR2 ANQGSEA. The CDR3 reads CSVESPGTGQRNTIYF. Here the CDR3 DNA reads TGCAGCGTTGAAAGCCCCGGGACAGGGCAGCGAAACACCATATATTTT.

J is TRBJ2-3 and V is TRBV19, with 8 bases aligning to TRBD1. The germline V gene encodes CDR1 LNHDA and CDR2 SQIVND (reference sequence). This CDR3 comprises 14 residues. Trimming at V came to 2 bases and at J to 6 bases, leaving 4 bases not matched to a gene. The CDR3 protein is CASSIQGAQDTQYF. CDR3 DNA sequence: TGTGCCAGTAGTATACAGGGGGCGCAGGATACGCAGTATTTT.

The chain joins TRBV4-1 to TRBJ2-7, with TRBD2 identical over 8 bases. This CDR3 has 16 residues. The germline CDR1 and CDR2 sequences are MGHRA and YSYEKL. V was clipped by 0 bases and J by 3 bases; unmatched bases: 7. CDR3 region: CASSQDFAGGFYEQYF. For the CDR3, the DNA is TGCGCCAGCAGCCAAGATTTCGCGGGAGGCTTCTACGAGCAGTACTTC.

This clone was detected once. J is TRBJ2-7 and V is TRBV6-5; 12 bases fit TRBD2. V lost 7 bases to trimming and J lost 0 bases; unmatched junction nucleotides: 4. This CDR3 has 15 amino acids. The germline gives CDR1 MNHEY, CDR2 SVGAGI. Here the CDR3 reads CASTRTSGISYEQYF. CDR3 DNA sequence: TGTGCCAGCACTCGGACTAGCGGGATCTCCTACGAGCAGTACTTC.

As DNA, the CDR3 is TGCGCCAGCCCCGTAAGCCTCCAAGAGGACACAGATACGCAGTATTTT. It codes for CASPVSLQEDTDTQYF. The chain couples TRBV4-3 to TRBJ2-3; no reliable D call. V was trimmed by 8 bases and J by 2 bases, leaving 20 bases between them. This CDR3 region has 16 residues. Germline V lookup: CDR1 LGHNA, CDR2 YSLEER.

This clone was counted only a few times. J is TRBJ2-2 and V is TRBV5-1; 14 bases are a match to TRBD2. V lost 1 base to trimming and J lost 5 bases; unmatched junction nucleotides: 10. Germline V gene data show CDR1 as SGHRS and CDR2 as YFSETQ. This CDR3 has 19 amino acids. In nucleotides, the CDR3 is TGCGCCAGCAGCTTGTGGGGACTAGCGGGAGCCCCGGGGACCGGGGAGCTGTTTTTT. It encodes CASSLWGLAGAPGTGELFF.

The CDR3: CAVSRDGISYEQYF. In nucleotides, the CDR3 is TGTGCTGTCAGTAGGGACGGGATTTCCTACGAGCAGTACTTC. The chain recombines TRBV6-6 with TRBJ2-7; the D gene could be TRBD1 or TRBD2 (5 bases each). Germline assignment: CDR1 MNHNY and CDR2 SVGAGI (reference sequence). This CDR3 spans 14 amino acids.

This chain links TRBV19 with TRBJ1-5; 12 bases are shared with TRBD1. The CDR3 runs 16 residues. Trimming at V came to 6 bases and at J to 11 bases, leaving 14 bases not matched to a gene. In germline, CDR1 is LNHDA, CDR2 SQIVND (reference sequence). This chain's CDR3 is CASSSIGTGGVGAQHF. In DNA form, the CDR3 reads TGTGCCAGTAGCTCTATCGGGACAGGGGGCGTGGGTGCCCAGCATTTT.

The gene calls are TRBV6-1 and TRBJ1-5; D not certain. V was cut by 4 bases and J by 11 bases, with 18 bases left in between. CDR1 MNHNS and CDR2 SASEGT come from the germline V gene. CDR3 size: 14 residues. The CDR3 here is CASSASKDLVAQHF. DNA for the CDR3: TGTGCCAGCAGTGCCTCCAAGGATTTGGTGGCCCAGCATTTT.

This clone is judged large. The V gene is TRBV5-4, the J gene TRBJ2-1; 8 bases match TRBD2. Trimming removed 1 base from V and 4 bases from J; junction bases left unmatched: 4. The CDR3 totals 15 residues. Germline V gene data show CDR1 as SGHNT and CDR2 as YYREEE (reference sequence). CDR3 protein: CASSLSGGLYNEQFF. CDR3 nucleotides: TGTGCCAGCAGCTTGTCGGGGGGGCTATACAATGAGCAGTTCTTC.

This sequence joins TRBV7-6 and TRBJ2-4; TRBD1 might be the D (6 bases). The CDR3 runs 16 residues. Trimming stripped 4 bases from V and 3 bases from J, with 16 bases between. Per germline, CDR1 SGHVS and CDR2 FNYEAQ. The CDR3 nucleotides are TGTGCCAGCAGCTCCCAGGGGTTGGGGGACAAAAACATTCAGTACTTC. It yields the protein CASSSQGLGDKNIQYF.

The chain has TRBV2 and TRBJ2-7; 7 nucleotides agree with TRBD1. The CDR3 spans 14 residues. Trimming removed 6 bases from V and 5 bases from J; junction bases left unmatched: 10. Germline V gives CDR1 SNHLY, CDR2 FYNNEI. DNA for the CDR3: TGTGCCAGCAGCGCACAGGGGATCGGGAACGAGCAGTACTTC. Translation gives CASSAQGIGNEQYF.

This clone was observed a single time. The rearrangement uses TRBV5-1 and TRBJ1-1, with a possible D match to TRBD1 (6 bases). V lost 0 bases and J 4 bases, leaving 16 bases between the germline ends. The CDR3 is 16 residues long. Germline V gene data show CDR1 as SGHRS and CDR2 as YFSETQ. DNA of the CDR3: TGCGCCAGCAGCTTGGTGCCCGGACAGCTGGGCACTGAAGCTTTCTTT. This encodes CASSLVPGQLGTEAFF.

This chain connects TRBV18 to TRBJ2-1; 12 bases fit TRBD1. From germline, CDR1 is KGHSH and CDR2 LQKENI. The CDR3 extends over 15 amino acids. The V gene end was trimmed by 8 bases and the J gene end by 5 bases; junction bases not matched to a gene: 7. CDR3 bases: TGTGCCAGCCGCCCGGGACAGGGGGCGGACAATGAGCAGTTCTTC. Translation gives CASRPGQGADNEQFF.

The J gene is TRBJ2-7, the V gene TRBV18, with 8 bases identical to TRBD2. V shed 3 bases and J 0 bases; nucleotides not matched to a gene: 7. Germline CDR1 KGHSH, CDR2 LQKENI. The CDR3 contains 16 residues. In DNA form, the CDR3 reads TGTGCCAGCTCACCCCGGGGAGCGGGAGCCTCCTACGAGCAGTACTTC. Encoded protein: CASSPRGAGASYEQYF. Drawing the rest from reference TRBV18 and TRBJ2-7, the complete variable domain is NAGVMQNPRHLVRRRGQEARLRCSPMKGHSHVYWYRQLPEEGLKFMVYLQKENIIDESGMPKERFSAEFPKEGPSILRIQQVVRGDSAAYFCASSPRGAGASYEQYFGPGTRLTVT.

This clone turned up a few times. This chain links TRBV30 with TRBJ1-2; D call uncertain. Deletions cut 2 bases from V and 0 bases from J, with 10 bases between. The germline V gene has CDR1 GTSNPN and CDR2 SVGIG (reference sequence). The length of the CDR3 is 14 residues. Written as DNA, the CDR3 is TGTGCCTGGAGTCCGGGAGAACCTAACTATGGCTACACCTTC. Its translation is CAWSPGEPNYGYTF.

The V and J genes are TRBV25-1 and TRBJ2-3, with 7 bases fitting TRBD1. V shed 5 bases and J 3 bases; nucleotides not matched to a gene: 11. Per the germline V gene, CDR1 is MGHDK and CDR2 is SYGVNS. The CDR3 extends over 16 amino acids. Here the CDR3 DNA reads TGTGCCAGCAGTTTTGCCAGACAGGGTATGACAGATACGCAGTATTTT. This codes for CASSFARQGMTDTQYF.

In this sample, this clone turned up once. Here the CDR3 DNA reads TGTGCCAGTAGTATTACGCCTAGCGGCTCCCAGGGGACCCAGTACTTC. Translation: CASSITPSGSQGTQYF. The chain carries TRBV19 and TRBJ2-5, with 7 bases matching TRBD2. The CDR3 runs to 16 residues. V shed 3 bases and J 7 bases; nucleotides not matched to a gene: 14. Per the germline V gene, CDR1 is LNHDA and CDR2 is SQIVND (reference sequence).

The chain employs TRBV6-1 and TRBJ2-1, with 10 bases matching TRBD1. The CDR3 contains 16 residues. Germline CDR1 MNHNS, CDR2 SASEGT. V shed 2 bases, J shed 4 bases, and the junction held 5 bases outside the gene matches. CDR3 residues: CASSEMTGGRYNEQFF. The CDR3 DNA reads TGTGCCAGCAGTGAAATGACAGGGGGCAGATACAATGAGCAGTTCTTC.

DNA for the CDR3: TGCAGCGAGCGACTAGGGGAGGTCGATGAGCAGTTCTTC. Protein: CSERLGEVDEQFF. V gene TRBV29-1 combines with J gene TRBJ2-1, with D maybe TRBD2 (6 bases). V lost 7 bases and J lost 8, with 18 bases in between. The CDR3 runs to 13 residues. Germline V gene data show CDR1 as SQVTM and CDR2 as ANQGSEA.

The chain links TRBV19 to TRBJ1-1; TRBD1 might be the D (6 bases). Germline V gene sequence: CDR1 LNHDA, CDR2 SQIVND (reference sequence). This CDR3 is 14 amino acids long. The V end lost 3 bases, the J end lost 0 bases, and 8 bases lay between the germline ends. This CDR3 is CASSIEGVNTEAFF. As DNA, the CDR3 is TGTGCCAGTAGTATTGAGGGGGTGAACACTGAAGCTTTCTTT.

The chain has TRBV5-1 and TRBJ2-6; no reliable D call. Germline loops: CDR1 SGHRS, CDR2 YFSETQ. V was cut by 1 base and J by 3 bases, with 8 bases left in between. The CDR3 covers 15 residues. This CDR3 reads CASSLTDFGANVLTF. In DNA form, the CDR3 reads TGCGCCAGCAGCTTGACCGATTTTGGGGCCAACGTCCTGACTTTC.

The genes are TRBV5-1 and TRBJ2-3; TRBD2 matches 8 bases. The germline gives CDR1 SGHRS, CDR2 YFSETQ. V lost 0 bases, J lost 2 bases, and 5 bases stayed unmatched. The CDR3 runs 16 residues. The CDR3, as DNA: TGCGCCAGCAGCTTGGGCAGCGGGAGACTCACAGATACGCAGTATTTT. Its protein is CASSLGSGRLTDTQYF.

The chain has TRBV30 and TRBJ1-1; no clear D. From germline, CDR1 is GTSNPN and CDR2 SVGIG (reference sequence). CDR3 length equals 13 residues. The V and J ends lost 3 bases and 2 bases respectively, with 10 bases between them. In nucleotides, the CDR3 is TGTGCCTGGAGCCCAGAAGTAAACACTGAAGCTTTCTTT. Protein: CAWSPEVNTEAFF.